This T cell receptor (beta chain) was recovered during a study of T-cell memory formation after mild COVID-19. Study information: Clusters of TCRs were largely donor specific.

The CDR3 consists of 16 residues. The germline V gene has CDR1 MNHEY and CDR2 SVGAGI. Unmatched junction bases numbered 7, after V lost 2 bases and J lost 6 bases. With constant-segment primers, 5'RACE yielded cDNA libraries of TCR alpha and TCR beta that carried sample barcodes and UMIs. TCRdb independently ran MiXCR on the 5' RACE reads; one entry per CDR3 protein. The top ten hold 2.4% of the sample, which has some 210,000 distinct CDR3 sequences, around 20% seen once. This clonotype came up many times. The antigen remains unidentified. Study-wide results and caveats: In second-wave clones peaking day 37, SARS-CoV-2 specificity remained unconfirmed.

This clonotype was obtained from an adult woman who had mild COVID-19 (a few samples of this study predate the infection). Cell type and time point are not known. This sequence joins TRBV6-5 and TRBJ2-1; 10 bases are shared with TRBD1. Source material: PBMCs or a T cell subset sorted from them (not recorded which). The chain's CDR3 is CASSYTGDRGSNEQFF. CDR3 nucleotide sequence: TGTGCCAGCAGTTACACGGGGGACAGGGGATCCAATGAGCAGTTCTTC.